Listed below are T cell receptor beta chains from one sample, sequenced in a study of cytomegalovirus exposure and HLA in healthy donors. Libraries were prepared by immunoSEQ multiplex PCR; TCRdb keeps only in-frame clonotypes and omits some of them. The top ten hold around 1.2% of the sample, which has about 120,000 clones, approximately 92% seen once. Sequencing was performed on PBMCs. These receptors came from a young woman in good health and CMV-seronegative. The CDR3 runs from the conserved cysteine through the conserved F or W. The order of the fields is clone size, V gene, J gene, CDR3 protein. Rows may omit the clone size; those that give it use once, few, many or a size class.

>NA|TRBV7-6|TRBJ2-1
CASSLEPTYNEQFF
>NA|TRBV29-1|TRBJ1-4
CSVESGGGEKLFF
>NA|TRBV9|TRBJ2-1
CASSIAGGAYNEQFF
>NA|TRBV4-3|TRBJ2-7
CASSPSPGLASEQYF
>NA|TRBV30|TRBJ1-1
CAWSAQTGNTEAFF
>once|TRBV27|TRBJ1-1
CASSLTALNTEAFF
>NA|TRBV6-5|TRBJ2-3
CASTLYGQGTDTQYF
>NA|TRBV6-1|TRBJ2-1
CASSEVYPSGNYNEQFF
>NA|TRBV7-8|TRBJ1-1
CASSLAQVNTEAFF
>NA|TRBV6-5|TRBJ2-7
CASSYLGRGYEQYF
>few|TRBV19|TRBJ1-5
CASTPGGASQPQHF
>NA|TRBV14|TRBJ1-4
CASSQPPTNEKLFF
>NA|TRBV6-5|TRBJ1-1
CASSYSQASNTEAFF
>NA|TRBV20-1|TRBJ1-6
CSVSTGNLHF
>NA|TRBV6-5|TRBJ1-5
CASSPAAGQDQPQHF
>NA|TRBV19|TRBJ1-2
CASSIGQFYTF
>NA|TRBV6-5|TRBJ2-5
CASSYTSPGGGETQYF
>NA|TRBV7-8|TRBJ2-2
CASPGTGTSSGELFF
>NA|TRBV6-5|TRBJ1-1
CASSYSGGNTEAFF
>NA|TRBV28|TRBJ2-3
CASTLPGTDTQYF
>NA|TRBV7-9|TRBJ2-1
CASSARPQAGESYNEQFF
>NA|TRBV15|TRBJ2-5
CATSRVASGSKETQYF
>NA|TRBV6-5|TRBJ1-2
CASSLTSNYGYTF
>NA|TRBV7-7|TRBJ2-6
CASSLAGGSGANVLTF
>NA|TRBV7-9|TRBJ2-3
CASSSHRGRTDTQYF
>NA|TRBV29-1|TRBJ2-1
CSVRLANYNEQFF